This T cell receptor beta chain originates from a study of T cells expressing NK-cell markers. Study information: Seropositivity for HCMV was found in seven of the eight sequenced donors, with one seronegative.

TCRdb reworked the 5' RACE reads into one entry per CDR3 protein, no DNA. Here the sample table reports around 140,000 distinct CDR3 sequences. Germline CDR1 is SGDLS and CDR2 is YYNGEE. The CDR3 runs 14 residues. J is TRBJ1-5 and V is TRBV9; checking the TCRdb D call of TRBD1 is not possible without DNA. The TCR was taken from a man younger than 30 in good health. Sample: blood T cells: a sorted CD56 or NKG2C T cell subset, CD4+ or CD8+ T cells, or bulk PBMC T cells (not recorded which). The CDR3 protein is CASSQGTANQPQHF. The full variable domain, rest sourced from reference TRBV9 and TRBJ1-5, is DSGVTQTPKHLITATGQRVTLRCSPRSGDLSVYWYQQSLDQGLQFLIQYYNGEERAKGNILERFSAQQFPDLHSELNLSSLELGDSALYFCASSQGTANQPQHFGDGTRLSIL.